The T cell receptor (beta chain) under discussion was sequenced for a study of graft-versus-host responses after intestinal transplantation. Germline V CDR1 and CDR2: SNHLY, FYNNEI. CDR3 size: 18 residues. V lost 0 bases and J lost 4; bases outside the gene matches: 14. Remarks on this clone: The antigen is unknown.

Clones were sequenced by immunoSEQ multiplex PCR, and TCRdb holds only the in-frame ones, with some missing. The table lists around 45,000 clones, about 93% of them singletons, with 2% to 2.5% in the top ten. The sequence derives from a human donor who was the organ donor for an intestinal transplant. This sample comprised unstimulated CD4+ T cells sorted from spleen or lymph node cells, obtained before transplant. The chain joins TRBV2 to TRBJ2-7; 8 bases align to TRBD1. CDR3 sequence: CASSEAANWTGLLYEQYF. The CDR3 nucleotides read TGTGCCAGCAGTGAAGCGGCAAACTGGACAGGGTTGCTGTACGAGCAGTACTTC.